This TCR beta chain is from a study of blood T cells in healthy people across ages (dated by TCRdb to between 2015 and 2016). Background for the entire study: Template switching captured roughly one uniquely barcoded TCR beta cDNA molecule per two T cells in model experiments. Age-related changes in TCR beta repertoire diversity were measured in the study by deep sequencing normalized with unique cDNA molecular identifiers. The donors were split into four age groups: young (average about 16 years), middle-aged (roughly 39), aged (approximately 59) and long-lived (approximately 80). To avoid experimental bias, donors of different ages were spread randomly across the sequencing lanes. Using the same blood draw, the study looked at two additional independent replicas of 1 million unique cDNA reads for two donors, one aged 18 to 30 and the other aged 80 or older.

Donors were 39 systemically healthy Caucasian individuals from Russia aged 6 to 90 years. Ten milliliters of peripheral blood were drawn from each donor into EDTA-treated Vacutainer tubes. Ficoll-Paque density-gradient centrifugation was used to isolate PBMCs, with at least 7 million obtained per sample. Trizol reagent was used to extract total RNA from PBMCs, with at least 6 micrograms per sample. Naive CD45RAhigh/CD27high T cell percentages were measured by flow cytometry on a PBMC aliquot from every donor. From cysteine to phenylalanine, the CDR3 is 13 amino acids long. Only CDR3 DNA is held: 39 bases, read in frame from base 1. CDR1 SSHAT and CDR2 FNYEAQ were looked up in the germline V gene (reference sequence). Remarks on this clonotype: Its antigen remains undetermined. At one of its ends the junction is not consistent with the germline gene, which may arise from a read error.

Library preparation was by 5' RACE. Sequencing was carried out with an Illumina HiSeq 2500. A second PCR of roughly 7 to 11 cycles was performed with a sample-barcoded 5' primer and a J-beta primer mix. A unique molecular identifier was introduced onto each TCR beta cDNA molecule by a template-switch 5' adaptor carrying 12 random nucleotides. Each sample yielded at least 2.5 million CDR3-containing paired-end reads. All of the RNA was converted into first-strand cDNA using the Mint cDNA synthesis kit, with a TRBC-specific oligonucleotide serving as the primer. All cDNA was treated with uracil-DNA glycosylase and then went through a first 18-cycle PCR with the universal primers M1SS and BC2_uni_R. The study's own analysis went as follows. For normalization, 1 million high-quality reads, each with a distinct molecular identifier, were randomly selected from each sample. Instead of being binned into consensus sequences, reads that shared molecular identifiers were thrown out. MiTCR, set to a Q25 quality threshold and the strictest error-elimination algorithm, was used for CDR3 identification, clonotype clustering and error correction. A nonparametric unseen species model using Euler transformation provided a lower-bound estimate of total TCR beta diversity. TCRdb handled the public reads itself, with Q25 trimming in fastp and clone calling in MiXCR, and kept productive beta chains. When rows share a CDR3 protein, they turn into one entry using the most common DNA and genes. In this record, the V and J calls reflect TCRdb's handling and not the investigators' own analysis. The sample data list roughly 2 million distinct CDR3 sequences, and just under 50% of these were observed just once. The top ten clonotypes cover less than 2.5% of the sample.

Findings and caveats that apply to the study as a whole: A strong correlation was found between observed TCR beta diversity and the percentage of naive T cells measured by flow cytometry. Estimates of total diversity based on one million sequenced T cells were regarded as lower bounds and as underestimates. Bulk unsorted PBMC profiling prevented conclusive comparison of naive and antigen-experienced compartments. Because the CMV infection status of the donors was unknown, age-related changes in expanded clonotypes may potentially have been confounded. As age increased, observed TCR beta diversity per million T cells dropped in a roughly linear way, and a significant reduction was already evident by age about 36. Compared with the aged group, the long-lived group had more naive CD4+ T cells, fewer expanded clones and increased TCR diversity, a pattern suggesting age selection.

The V gene is TRBV7-7 and the J gene is TRBJ1-1; no D gene can be assigned with confidence. Sequencing input: blood. The TCR comes from a woman between 40 and 50 years old in good health. CDR3 sequence: CASSLTRETEAFF. The nucleotide sequence is given as TGTGCTAGCAGCTTAACGAGGGAGACTGAAGCTTTCTTT.